This TCR beta chain stems from a study of tumor-infiltrating lymphocytes in primary liver carcinoma (TCRdb year 2017). About the study as a whole: Surgical resection was performed in China between November 2015 and early 2016 on about 5 patients with histopathologically diagnosed primary liver carcinoma. The five patients, three men and two women aged 30 to 69 years, had hepatocellular carcinoma (four) or combined HCC and intrahepatic cholangiocarcinoma (one). Tumors of the five patients were stage T1-T3 N0M0 with maximum diameters of roughly 4 to 11 cm. Roughly 3.5 to 7.5 million productive TCRbeta reads were obtained per sample, and no significant difference in read depth was found between tissue types. TCRbeta repertoire sequencing, expression microarrays and whole-exome sequencing were combined in the study across five regions of each liver tumor, with adjacent normal tissue and blood also included. TCRbeta repertoire sequencing covered 35 or so specimens from 5 patients: 25 or so tumor regions, 5 adjacent noncancerous liver tissues and 5 peripheral blood samples. High reproducibility was observed for the technical replicate repertoires, with mean shared-clone rates approximately 0.9 and correlation coefficients above 0.95.

Paper-wide results and their limitations: A significantly larger repertoire fraction was made up by the top 250 clones in tumors than in blood (p = 0.039). Comparison of CD4+ and CD8+ T cell repertoires was precluded by the use of bulk unsorted samples. Only a few patients were included in the study, and the authors note that the findings should be validated in a larger study. Consistent with antigen-driven expansion, pairs of tumor regions showed higher repertoire overlap (mean around 35%) than either tumor-adjacent pairs (around 17%) or tumor-blood pairs (about 14%). Because sequencing covered only the TCR beta chain and unpaired alpha chains were not captured, true repertoire diversity is likely underestimated.

A constant-region primer and ProtoScript II reverse transcriptase were used to reverse-transcribe TCRbeta-specific cDNA from 500 ng total RNA. Construction of the TCRbeta libraries relied on three nested rounds of multiplex PCR, following a slightly modified ARM-PCR procedure. Sample barcodes and Illumina adapters were attached in a final 25-cycle PCR using Deep VentR polymerase. Amplicons of 200-500 bp were gel-purified with a QIAquick gel extraction kit before sequencing. The TCRbeta amplicons were sequenced with 250-bp paired-end reads on an Illumina HiSeq 2500. Under the source paper's analysis protocol: Quality trimming of reads was performed with Trimmomatic v0.33, and paired reads were merged with FLASH v1.2.11 so that full CDR3 sequences could be recovered. V, D and J germline segments were assigned to the rearranged TCRbeta sequences by MiGEC v1.2.1b. Clonotype statistics, along with Shannon-Wiener diversity indices, were calculated using VDJtools v1.0.0. To cut down on sampling bias, every analysis after diversity analysis relied on just the 250 most abundant clonotypes from each sample. TCRdb trimmed the raw reads at Q25, called clones with MiXCR and kept productive beta chains. Each entry merges the rows of one CDR3 protein and shows their most common DNA and genes. TCRdb, rather than the study authors, made the V and J calls. Counted in this sample were approximately 330,000 distinct CDR3 sequences; less than 70% of them appeared once. Of the sample, 5.5% to 8% is held by the ten largest clones.

TRIzol reagent was used to extract blood RNA from unsorted whole blood, while the DNeasy Blood & Tissue kit provided the germline DNA. At the time of sampling, the patients were treatment-naive and had chronic HBV infection. Before surgery, 3.5 to 4 milliliters of peripheral blood were drawn into K2EDTA tubes. This clonotype has only a few counts. Its antigen remains undetermined. No qualities accompany the bases; no much larger clone lies one base away. This TCR was sampled from a man aged 40-49 years with primary liver carcinoma and hepatitis B virus infection. Sequencing was performed on peripheral blood.

Here the CDR3 is given as CASSVGWANTGELFF. At the DNA level, the sequence is TGTGCCAGCAGTGTTGGGTGGGCGAACACCGGGGAGCTGTTTTTT. The sequence is built from TRBV5-6 and TRBJ2-2; confidence is insufficient to name the D gene. Measured from the cysteine to the phenylalanine, the CDR3 is 15 residues long. Only the CDR3 DNA is retained, 45 bases long and in frame from the first base. CDR1 is given as SGHDT and CDR2 as YYEEEE, both from the germline V gene. Trimming takes 5 bases from V and 0 bases from J, and the germline ends sit 11 bases apart.